This T cell receptor beta chain was sequenced during a study of blood T cell repertoires in COVID-19 (dated by TCRdb to 2018 to 2020). Regarding the study in general: Collaborator samples came from the United States, Italy and Spain and covered acute and convalescent phases of COVID-19. The material from the prospective study consisted of cDNA or gDNA derived from T cells, B-cell-depleted T cells, or PBMCs. Subjects who had been exposed to COVID-19, were actively infected with it, or had recovered from it provided the deeply sampled blood TCRbeta repertoires that made up the dataset. The repertoires were released in a freely available public database intended as a resource for research on the immune response to SARS-CoV-2. Samples were obtained from the ongoing ImmuneRACE study (first 160 participants) and from 1,000 to 1,500 subjects provided by 6 global collaborators. Nearly every sample came with metadata listing a de-identified subject ID, COVID-19 status, age in years and sex. Where HLA class I and class II types were available, the types were taken from metadata supplied by the sample provider, not from assay-based typing.

What the research found in general, with its limitations: Clinical and demographic metadata were provided uncurated, with the amount varying by source and participant.

Its CDR3 holds 13 amino acids, cysteine through phenylalanine. The CDR3 DNA has 39 bases and is translated from base 1. The V end loses 8 bases and the J end loses 5 bases, and a stretch of 13 bases separates them. TCRbeta CDR3 regions were amplified from genomic DNA using the immunoSEQ Assay, a bias-controlled multiplex PCR. The study's own analysis went as follows. Within the assay, amplification of reference gene primers was used to estimate how many nucleated cells each sample contained. To quantify the absolute abundance of each unique TCRbeta CDR3 rearrangement, sequence reads were collapsed and filtered. Productive Simpson clonality was computed per sample as the square root of Simpson's diversity index over productive rearrangements. The clones in this table, taken by TCRdb from immuneACCESS, are in-frame only. Not every clone is retained; where verified, under half of the shortfall comes from an unresolved V gene, and the cause of the rest is unknown. V, J and clone size are those of that table, while D and trimming were read from the DNA. This sample has about 260,000 clones in its table, and 80% to 90% of those were observed once. 2% to 3% of the sample goes to the ten largest clones.

Participants in the prospective study were enrolled through a virtual design, were aged roughly 18 to 100 years, and lived in about 25 United States geographic areas. In the prospective study, cohorts were assigned on the basis of participant-reported clinical history obtained from a screening survey and a study questionnaire. Recovered participants in ImmuneRACE Cohort 3 were defined as having two consecutive negative NP/OP PCR tests, clearance from a healthcare professional, or resolution of symptoms. In the prospective study, mobile phlebotomists collected whole blood, serum and a nasopharyngeal or oropharyngeal swab from each participant. Prospective study participants could optionally give additional blood draws and questionnaires over an approximately two-month period. Prospective study blood samples were shipped either frozen or at room temperature before DNA extraction. This clone was detected once. No cognate antigen has been identified for it. No much larger clone is present one base from it, and per-base qualities are unavailable.

The V and J genes are TRBV12-3 or TRBV12-4 and TRBJ1-5, with a tentative D gene TRBD1 over 5 matching bases. This clonotype was sampled from a woman aged 18 to 35 who had recovered from COVID-19. Sequencing was done on a sample of PBMCs or T cells enriched from blood (not recorded which). The CDR3 is CASAGGDHQPQHF. The DNA sequence reads TGTGCCAGCGCTGGGGGGGATCATCAGCCCCAGCATTTT.